This TCR beta chain is drawn from a study of molecular identifiers for immune sequencing clone quantification. Overall study results and limits: Identical TCR molecules that share a barcode could lead to an underestimation of highly expanded clone sizes. A single cell's spiked Jurkat TCR RNA was reportedly detectable among about a million naive cells.

TCRdb reprocessed the PCR reads with MiXCR, giving one entry per CDR3 protein. Of over 550,000 distinct CDR3 sequences listed, roughly 25% are singletons. Libraries of naive CD8 cells were prepared from about 20,000 to 1,000,000 sorted cells using 10%, 30% or 50% RNA. Naive CD8 T cells were sorted as CD8+CD4-CCR7+CD45RA+. Germline loops: CDR1 SGHDT, CDR2 YYEEEE. The V end lost 5 bases, the J end lost 1 base, and 19 bases lay between the germline ends. This CDR3 has 16 amino acids. This clonotype was counted a few times. Antigen: not known. Sequenced: naive CD8+ T cells from blood, with Jurkat cell RNA spiked in. The sample's subset: FACS-sorted CD8+CD4-CCR7+CD45RA+ naive T cells. This chain connects TRBV5-6 to TRBJ2-7; D may match TRBD1 or TRBD2 (5 bases each). The clonotype originates from a human donor in good health. Some libraries in this study had Jurkat cell RNA spiked in. The CDR3 region is CASSPGRRLRSYEQYF. The CDR3 DNA reads TGTGCCAGCAGTCCAGGGAGAAGATTGAGATCCTACGAGCAGTACTTC.